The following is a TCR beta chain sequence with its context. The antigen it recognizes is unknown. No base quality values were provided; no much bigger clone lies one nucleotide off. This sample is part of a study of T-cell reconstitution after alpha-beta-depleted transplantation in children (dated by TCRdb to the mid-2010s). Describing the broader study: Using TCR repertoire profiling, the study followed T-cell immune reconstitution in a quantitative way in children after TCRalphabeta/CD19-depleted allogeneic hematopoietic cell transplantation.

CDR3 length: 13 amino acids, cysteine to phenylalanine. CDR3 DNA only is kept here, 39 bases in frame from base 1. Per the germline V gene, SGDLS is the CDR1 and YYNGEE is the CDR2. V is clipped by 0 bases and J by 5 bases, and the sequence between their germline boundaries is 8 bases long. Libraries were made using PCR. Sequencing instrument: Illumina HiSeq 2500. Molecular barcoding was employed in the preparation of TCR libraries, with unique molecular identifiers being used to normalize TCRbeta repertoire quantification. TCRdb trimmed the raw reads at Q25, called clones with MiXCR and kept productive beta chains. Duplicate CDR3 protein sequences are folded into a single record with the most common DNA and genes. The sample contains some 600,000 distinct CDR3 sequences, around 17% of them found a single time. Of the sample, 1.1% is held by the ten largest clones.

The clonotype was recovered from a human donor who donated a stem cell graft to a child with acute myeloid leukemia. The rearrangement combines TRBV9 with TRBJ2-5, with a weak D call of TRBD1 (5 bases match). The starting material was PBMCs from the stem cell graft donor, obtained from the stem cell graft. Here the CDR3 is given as CASSVEGAETQYF. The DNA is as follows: TGTGCCAGCAGCGTAGAAGGGGCCGAGACCCAGTACTTC.